This TCR beta chain came from a study of shared clonotypes between healthy human individuals. Points from the study as a whole: Measured sharing among donors was expected to vary with sequencing depth.

TCRdb's copy holds only in-frame clones and misses some; the assay was immunoSEQ multiplex PCR. The repertoire includes about 2 million clones, about 95% of them detected once, and more than 0.95% sits in the top ten. The CDR3 contains 15 residues. The V end lost 7 bases, the J end lost 8 bases, and 21 bases lay between the germline ends. Germline loops: CDR1 PRHDT, CDR2 FYEKMQ (reference sequence). As regards this clone: Its antigen remains unknown.

CD8 cells classed as naive were CD45RO-negative and positively selected for CCR7, excluding terminally differentiated effector memory CD45RA+ cells. V gene TRBV13 combines with J gene TRBJ2-1, with D possibly being TRBD1 or TRBD2 (6 bases each). Sequenced material: naive CD8+ T cells sorted from blood. The origin of this receptor is a man aged 18 to 29 in good health. The CDR3 nucleotides read TGTGCCAGCACCCCAGAACGGGGGCGCAAAGATGAGCAGTTCTTC. Protein product: CASTPERGRKDEQFF.